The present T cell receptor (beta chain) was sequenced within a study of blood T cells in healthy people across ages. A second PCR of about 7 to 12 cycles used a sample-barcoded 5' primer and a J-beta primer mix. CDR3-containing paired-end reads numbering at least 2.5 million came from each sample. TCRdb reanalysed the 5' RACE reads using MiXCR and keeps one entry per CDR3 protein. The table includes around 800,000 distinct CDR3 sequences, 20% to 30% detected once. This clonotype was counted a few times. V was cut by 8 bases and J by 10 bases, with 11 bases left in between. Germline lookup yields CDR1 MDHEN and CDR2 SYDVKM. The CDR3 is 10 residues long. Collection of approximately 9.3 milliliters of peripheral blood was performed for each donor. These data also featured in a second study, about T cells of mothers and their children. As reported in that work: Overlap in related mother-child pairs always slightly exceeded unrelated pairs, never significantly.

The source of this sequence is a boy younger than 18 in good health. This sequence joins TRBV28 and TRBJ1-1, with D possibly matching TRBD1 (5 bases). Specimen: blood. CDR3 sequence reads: CASSGGGAFF. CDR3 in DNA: TGTGCCAGCTCTGGCGGGGGAGCTTTCTTT.